A selection of T cell receptor beta chains follows, all from one sample in a study of T cell responses to AZD1222 COVID-19 vaccine. Produced via immunoSEQ multiplex PCR; TCRdb's table is partial and in-frame only. The sample has about 110,000 clones; 85% to 95% are singletons. The sample in question was peripheral blood, obtained 28 days after the second AZD1222 dose. These receptors originate from an adult who received the AZD1222 COVID-19 vaccine. Both conserved end residues are part of each CDR3. Fields, in order: CDR3 protein, CDR3 DNA, J gene, D gene, clone size, V gene. A D gene is named only where the DNA matches it firmly. Clone sizes are given selectively: once, few, many, or a class where the clone is expanded.

CDR3 protein: CSVRYATNEKLFF
CDR3 DNA: TGCAGCGTTCGATATGCAACTAATGAAAAACTGTTTTTT
J gene: TRBJ1-4
D gene: NA
clone size: NA
V gene: TRBV29-1

CDR3 protein: CASSDLAGNTEAFF
CDR3 DNA: TGTGCCAGCAGTGACTTAGCAGGAAACACTGAAGCTTTCTTT
J gene: TRBJ1-1
D gene: NA
clone size: NA
V gene: TRBV6-4

CDR3 protein: CASSLLGTGADQPQHF
CDR3 DNA: TGTGCCAGCAGCTTACTAGGGACAGGGGCGGATCAGCCCCAGCATTTT
J gene: TRBJ1-5
D gene: TRBD1
clone size: NA
V gene: TRBV5-6

CDR3 protein: CASTPGTVPFNSPLHF
CDR3 DNA: TGTGCCAGCACCCCGGGAACAGTCCCCTTTAATTCACCCCTCCACTTT
J gene: TRBJ1-6
D gene: NA
clone size: NA
V gene: TRBV27

CDR3 protein: CAISARVGGGNEKLFF
CDR3 DNA: TGTGCCATCAGTGCTCGCGTAGGTGGAGGTAATGAAAAACTGTTTTTT
J gene: TRBJ1-4
D gene: NA
clone size: NA
V gene: TRBV10-3

CDR3 protein: CASSGALQDYGYTF
CDR3 DNA: TGTGCCAGCAGTGGTGCTTTACAGGACTATGGCTACACCTTC
J gene: TRBJ1-2
D gene: NA
clone size: NA
V gene: TRBV2

CDR3 protein: CASSLRGNTIYF
CDR3 DNA: TGTGCCAGCAGTTTACGTGGAAACACCATATATTTT
J gene: TRBJ1-3
D gene: NA
clone size: NA
V gene: TRBV12-3/TRBV12-4

CDR3 protein: CASTRGIAGEAFF
CDR3 DNA: TGTGCCAGCACAAGAGGTATAGCCGGAGAGGCGTTCTTT
J gene: TRBJ1-1
D gene: NA
clone size: once
V gene: TRBV12-3/TRBV12-4

CDR3 protein: CASGNRDLGHF
CDR3 DNA: TGTGCCAGCGGCAATCGGGACCTAGGACATTTT
J gene: TRBJ1-5
D gene: NA
clone size: NA
V gene: TRBV21-1

CDR3 protein: CATSRGSSGRAVEQFF
CDR3 DNA: TGTGCCACCAGCAGAGGGTCTAGCGGGAGGGCCGTTGAGCAGTTCTTC
J gene: TRBJ2-1
D gene: TRBD2
clone size: NA
V gene: TRBV15

CDR3 protein: CASSLPGQSYGYTF
CDR3 DNA: TGTGCCAGCAGCTTACCGGGACAGAGCTATGGCTACACCTTC
J gene: TRBJ1-2
D gene: TRBD1
clone size: NA
V gene: TRBV11-2

CDR3 protein: CASSSLKNRVQETQYF
CDR3 DNA: TGTGCCAGCAGTTCTCTAAAGAACAGGGTCCAAGAGACCCAGTACTTC
J gene: TRBJ2-5
D gene: NA
clone size: NA
V gene: TRBV6-6

CDR3 protein: CASSLEEGSNQPQHF
CDR3 DNA: TGTGCCAGCAGCTTAGAGGAGGGTAGCAATCAGCCCCAGCATTTT
J gene: TRBJ1-5
D gene: NA
clone size: once
V gene: TRBV7-2

CDR3 protein: CSVLAGPPYNEQFF
CDR3 DNA: TGCAGCGTCCTTGCCGGGCCCCCTTACAATGAGCAGTTCTTC
J gene: TRBJ2-1
D gene: NA
clone size: NA
V gene: TRBV29-1

CDR3 protein: CAISEGTVETQYF
CDR3 DNA: TGTGCCATCAGTGAGGGGACAGTTGAGACCCAGTACTTC
J gene: TRBJ2-5
D gene: TRBD1
clone size: NA
V gene: TRBV10-3

CDR3 protein: CASSQDDSPKLFF
CDR3 DNA: TGTGCCAGCAGCCAAGATGACTCACCGAAGCTGTTTTTT
J gene: TRBJ2-2
D gene: NA
clone size: NA
V gene: TRBV3-1/TRBV3-2

CDR3 protein: CASSLDSAYEQYF
CDR3 DNA: TGTGCCAGCAGTTTGGATTCGGCCTACGAGCAGTACTTC
J gene: TRBJ2-7
D gene: NA
clone size: NA
V gene: TRBV27

CDR3 protein: CASSVGGAANYGYTF
CDR3 DNA: TGTGCCAGCAGTGTTGGGGGGGCAGCTAACTATGGCTACACCTTC
J gene: TRBJ1-2
D gene: NA
clone size: NA
V gene: TRBV2

CDR3 protein: CASSPLAGPSTDTQYF
CDR3 DNA: TGTGCCAGCAGCCCGCTAGCGGGGCCTAGCACAGATACGCAGTATTTT
J gene: TRBJ2-3
D gene: TRBD2
clone size: NA
V gene: TRBV9

CDR3 protein: CASSPILQETQYF
CDR3 DNA: TGTGCCAGCTCACCAATTCTGCAAGAGACCCAGTACTTC
J gene: TRBJ2-5
D gene: NA
clone size: NA
V gene: TRBV18

CDR3 protein: CASSGDGSSYEQYF
CDR3 DNA: TGTGCCAGCAGTGGGGACGGAAGCTCCTACGAGCAGTACTTC
J gene: TRBJ2-7
D gene: NA
clone size: NA
V gene: TRBV28

CDR3 protein: CASSLIGVADGYTF
CDR3 DNA: TGCGCCAGCAGCTTGATCGGGGTAGCGGATGGCTACACCTTC
J gene: TRBJ1-2
D gene: NA
clone size: NA
V gene: TRBV5-1

CDR3 protein: CASSLSSLDGYTF
CDR3 DNA: TGTGCCAGCAGCTTGAGCAGCTTAGATGGCTACACCTTC
J gene: TRBJ1-2
D gene: NA
clone size: NA
V gene: TRBV11-1

CDR3 protein: CASSPIVRAGANVLTF
CDR3 DNA: TGTGCCAGCAGCCCCATCGTGAGGGCTGGGGCCAACGTCCTGACTTTC
J gene: TRBJ2-6
D gene: NA
clone size: NA
V gene: TRBV5-5

CDR3 protein: CASSYRLKNTEAFF
CDR3 DNA: TGTGCCAGCAGTTACAGGCTGAAGAACACTGAAGCTTTCTTT
J gene: TRBJ1-1
D gene: NA
clone size: NA
V gene: TRBV6-5

CDR3 protein: CASSRTGWTEAFF
CDR3 DNA: TGTGCCAGTAGTAGAACAGGGTGGACTGAAGCTTTCTTT
J gene: TRBJ1-1
D gene: NA
clone size: NA
V gene: TRBV19

CDR3 protein: CASSPLAGGYNEQFF
CDR3 DNA: TGTGCCAGCAGCCCACTAGCGGGGGGCTACAATGAGCAGTTCTTC
J gene: TRBJ2-1
D gene: TRBD2
clone size: NA
V gene: TRBV11-3

CDR3 protein: CASNAGEVGNEQFF
CDR3 DNA: TGTGCCTCGAATGCGGGAGAGGTTGGCAATGAGCAGTTCTTC
J gene: TRBJ2-1
D gene: TRBD2
clone size: NA
V gene: TRBV10-3

CDR3 protein: CASSLGSATNEKLFF
CDR3 DNA: TGCGCCAGCAGTCTTGGTAGTGCAACTAATGAAAAACTGTTTTTT
J gene: TRBJ1-4
D gene: NA
clone size: NA
V gene: TRBV5-1

CDR3 protein: CASSHPRGDRGQNTEAFF
CDR3 DNA: TGTGCCAGCAGCCACCCTCGGGGGGACAGGGGGCAGAACACTGAAGCTTTCTTT
J gene: TRBJ1-1
D gene: TRBD1
clone size: NA
V gene: TRBV7-9

CDR3 protein: CASSFSGANVLTF
CDR3 DNA: TGTGCCAGCAGCTTTTCCGGGGCCAACGTCCTGACTTTC
J gene: TRBJ2-6
D gene: NA
clone size: NA
V gene: TRBV11-1

CDR3 protein: CASSGQSYSGANVLTF
CDR3 DNA: TGCGCCAGCAGTGGACAGTCATACTCTGGGGCCAACGTCCTGACTTTC
J gene: TRBJ2-6
D gene: NA
clone size: NA
V gene: TRBV5-1

CDR3 protein: CASSLSGMGEQYF
CDR3 DNA: TGTGCCAGCAGCCTTTCAGGGATGGGCGAGCAGTACTTC
J gene: TRBJ2-7
D gene: NA
clone size: NA
V gene: TRBV5-4

CDR3 protein: CASSESGQGLFPQHF
CDR3 DNA: TGCGCCAGCAGTGAGTCGGGACAGGGGCTTTTTCCCCAGCATTTT
J gene: TRBJ1-5
D gene: TRBD1
clone size: NA
V gene: TRBV10-1

CDR3 protein: CASSFQDYGYTF
CDR3 DNA: TGTGCCAGCAGTTTCCAGGACTATGGCTACACCTTC
J gene: TRBJ1-2
D gene: NA
clone size: NA
V gene: TRBV12-3/TRBV12-4

CDR3 protein: CASSQYLPEAFF
CDR3 DNA: TGTGCCAGCAGCCAATACTTACCTGAAGCTTTCTTT
J gene: TRBJ1-1
D gene: NA
clone size: NA
V gene: TRBV12-3/TRBV12-4

CDR3 protein: CASSLYKSPLAEQYF
CDR3 DNA: TGTGCCAGCAGCTTATACAAGTCCCCCCTCGCCGAGCAGTACTTC
J gene: TRBJ2-7
D gene: NA
clone size: once
V gene: TRBV11-1

CDR3 protein: CASSLSGGGVYEQYF
CDR3 DNA: TGTGCCAGCAGTTTATCTGGCGGGGGCGTCTACGAGCAGTACTTC
J gene: TRBJ2-7
D gene: NA
clone size: NA
V gene: TRBV27

CDR3 protein: CASSYGSGNTEAFF
CDR3 DNA: TGTGCCTCATCCTATGGATCGGGGAACACTGAAGCTTTCTTT
J gene: TRBJ1-1
D gene: NA
clone size: NA
V gene: TRBV10-3

CDR3 protein: CASSLTETQYF
CDR3 DNA: TGCGCCAGCAGCTTGACGGAGACCCAGTACTTC
J gene: TRBJ2-5
D gene: NA
clone size: NA
V gene: TRBV5-1

CDR3 protein: CASSKAPGQPQSGELFF
CDR3 DNA: TGTGCCAGCAGCAAAGCGCCGGGACAGCCTCAATCCGGGGAGCTGTTTTTT
J gene: TRBJ2-2
D gene: TRBD1
clone size: NA
V gene: TRBV5-8

CDR3 protein: CASSQDTAGDTQYF
CDR3 DNA: TGTGCCAGCAGCCAAGATACGGCGGGGGATACGCAGTATTTT
J gene: TRBJ2-3
D gene: NA
clone size: NA
V gene: TRBV3-1/TRBV3-2

CDR3 protein: CASSQDGAPSMGNTIYF
CDR3 DNA: TGTGCCAGCAGCCAAGATGGGGCGCCGTCGATGGGAAACACCATATATTTT
J gene: TRBJ1-3
D gene: NA
clone size: NA
V gene: TRBV4-2

CDR3 protein: CASSYGLAGVVETQYF
CDR3 DNA: TGCGCCAGCAGCTACGGACTAGCGGGAGTAGTGGAGACCCAGTACTTC
J gene: TRBJ2-5
D gene: TRBD2
clone size: NA
V gene: TRBV5-1

CDR3 protein: CASSLAPLLTYNEQFF
CDR3 DNA: TGTGCCAGCAGCTTAGCACCCCTCCTTACCTACAATGAGCAGTTCTTC
J gene: TRBJ2-1
D gene: NA
clone size: NA
V gene: TRBV11-2

CDR3 protein: CASSLGQGPYEQYF
CDR3 DNA: TGTGCCAGCAGCTTGGGACAGGGCCCCTACGAGCAGTACTTC
J gene: TRBJ2-7
D gene: TRBD1
clone size: NA
V gene: TRBV5-4

CDR3 protein: CASRSTGSRYYGYTF
CDR3 DNA: TGTGCCAGCAGGTCTACAGGGTCGAGGTACTATGGCTACACCTTC
J gene: TRBJ1-2
D gene: NA
clone size: NA
V gene: TRBV6-5

CDR3 protein: CASSQAWNTEAFF
CDR3 DNA: TGTGCCAGCAGCCAGGCTTGGAACACTGAAGCTTTCTTT
J gene: TRBJ1-1
D gene: NA
clone size: NA
V gene: TRBV14